A single T cell receptor (beta chain) is shown here with its context. Sequencing was performed with immunoSEQ multiplex PCR; in TCRdb, only in-frame clones are kept and a portion is missing. The profile shows around 94,000 clones, approximately 86% of them singletons. The source of the sample is a study of radiation and T cells in renal cell carcinoma. Time point here: baseline pretreatment blood. Treatment of the sample: 15 Gy SBRT to primary tumor, nephrectomy 4 weeks later. Blood was sampled at baseline, 2 weeks and 4 weeks after SBRT. The CDR3 runs 14 residues. Deletions cut 2 bases from V and 5 bases from J, with 12 bases between. The V gene's germline CDR1 is PRHDT and CDR2 FYEKMQ (reference sequence).

V and J are TRBV13 and TRBJ2-5; possibly TRBD2 for D (5 bases). Sequenced here: blood, sampled from a patient whose treatment included radiotherapy and nephrectomy. The receptor's source is a man aged 50 to 60 with renal cell carcinoma. The CDR3 region is CASSLRGLDETQYF. The CDR3 bases are TGTGCCAGCAGCTTAAGAGGGCTAGACGAGACCCAGTACTTC.